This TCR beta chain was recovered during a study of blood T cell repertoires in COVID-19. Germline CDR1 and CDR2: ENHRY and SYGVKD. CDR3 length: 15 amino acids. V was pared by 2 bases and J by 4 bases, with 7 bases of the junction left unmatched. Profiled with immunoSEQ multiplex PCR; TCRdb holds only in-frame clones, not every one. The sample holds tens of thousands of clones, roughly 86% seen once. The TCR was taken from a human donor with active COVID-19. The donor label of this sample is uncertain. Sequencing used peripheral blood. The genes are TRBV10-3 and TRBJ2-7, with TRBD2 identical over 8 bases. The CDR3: CAISEGLAGEYEQYF. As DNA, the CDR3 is TGTGCCATCAGTGAGGGTCTAGCGGGCGAGTACGAGCAGTACTTC.